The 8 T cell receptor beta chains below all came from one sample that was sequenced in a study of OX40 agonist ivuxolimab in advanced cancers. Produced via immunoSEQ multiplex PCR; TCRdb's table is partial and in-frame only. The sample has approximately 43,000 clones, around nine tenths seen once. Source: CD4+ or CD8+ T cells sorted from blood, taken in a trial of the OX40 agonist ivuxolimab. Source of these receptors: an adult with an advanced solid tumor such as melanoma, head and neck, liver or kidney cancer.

The CDR3 bases are TGTGCCAGCAGACCTACAGGGGGATCCGGGGAGCTGTTTTTT. It translates to CASRPTGGSGELFF. The genes are TRBV28 and TRBJ2-2; 8 bases align to TRBD1. The CDR3 is 14 residues long. Germline assignment: CDR1 MDHEN and CDR2 SYDVKM. V lost 6 bases, J lost 6 bases, and 6 bases stayed unmatched.

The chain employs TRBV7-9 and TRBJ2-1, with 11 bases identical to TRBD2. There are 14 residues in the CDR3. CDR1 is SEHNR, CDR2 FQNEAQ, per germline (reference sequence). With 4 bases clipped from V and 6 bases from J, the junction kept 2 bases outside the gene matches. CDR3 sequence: CASSSGTSGNEQFF. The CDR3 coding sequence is TGTGCCAGCAGCTCCGGGACTAGCGGCAATGAGCAGTTCTTC.

For the CDR3, the DNA is TGCGCCAGCAGCCCCTGGACAGGGGCAGCCCAGCCCCAGCATTTT. As protein: CASSPWTGAAQPQHF. The chain couples TRBV4-1 to TRBJ1-5; 9 bases fit TRBD1. V lost 4 bases and J lost 7; bases outside the gene matches: 8. CDR1 MGHRA and CDR2 YSYEKL come from the germline V gene. CDR3 length: 15 residues.

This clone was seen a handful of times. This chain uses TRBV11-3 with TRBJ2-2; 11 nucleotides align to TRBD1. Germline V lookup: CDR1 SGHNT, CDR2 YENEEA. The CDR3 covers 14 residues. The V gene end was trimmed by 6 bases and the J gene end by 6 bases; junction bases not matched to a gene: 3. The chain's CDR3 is CASRPGQGAGELFF. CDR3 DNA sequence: TGTGCCAGCAGACCGGGACAGGGGGCCGGGGAGCTGTTTTTT.

CDR3 sequence reads: CASSLADWETQYF. CDR3 nucleotide sequence: TGTGCCAGCAGCCTAGCGGATTGGGAGACCCAGTACTTC. V usage is TRBV11-2 and J usage is TRBJ2-5; TRBD2 aligns across 7 bases. V gave up 5 bases and J gave up 5 bases; unmatched junction bases: 5. This CDR3 is built from 13 residues. CDR1 SGHAT and CDR2 FQNNGV come from the germline V gene.

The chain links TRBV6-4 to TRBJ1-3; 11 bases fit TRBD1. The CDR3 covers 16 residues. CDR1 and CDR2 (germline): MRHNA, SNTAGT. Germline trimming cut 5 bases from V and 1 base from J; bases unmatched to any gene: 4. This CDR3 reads CASSRTGGFSGNTIYF. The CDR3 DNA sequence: TGTGCCAGCAGTAGGACAGGGGGCTTTTCTGGAAACACCATATATTTT.

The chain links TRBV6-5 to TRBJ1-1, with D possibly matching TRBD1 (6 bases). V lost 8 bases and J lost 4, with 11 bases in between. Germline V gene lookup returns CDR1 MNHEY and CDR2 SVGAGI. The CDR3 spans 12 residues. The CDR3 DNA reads TGTGCCAGCGGGCGGGGGCTCACTGAAGCTTTCTTT. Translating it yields CASGRGLTEAFF.

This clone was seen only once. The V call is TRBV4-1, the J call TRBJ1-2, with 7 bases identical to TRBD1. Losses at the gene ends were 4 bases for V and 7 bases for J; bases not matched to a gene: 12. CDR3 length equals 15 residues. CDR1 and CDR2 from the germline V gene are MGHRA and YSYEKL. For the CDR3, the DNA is TGCGCCAGCAGCCCCCCGAATAGGGGGCGAACTGGCTACACCTTC. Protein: CASSPPNRGRTGYTF.